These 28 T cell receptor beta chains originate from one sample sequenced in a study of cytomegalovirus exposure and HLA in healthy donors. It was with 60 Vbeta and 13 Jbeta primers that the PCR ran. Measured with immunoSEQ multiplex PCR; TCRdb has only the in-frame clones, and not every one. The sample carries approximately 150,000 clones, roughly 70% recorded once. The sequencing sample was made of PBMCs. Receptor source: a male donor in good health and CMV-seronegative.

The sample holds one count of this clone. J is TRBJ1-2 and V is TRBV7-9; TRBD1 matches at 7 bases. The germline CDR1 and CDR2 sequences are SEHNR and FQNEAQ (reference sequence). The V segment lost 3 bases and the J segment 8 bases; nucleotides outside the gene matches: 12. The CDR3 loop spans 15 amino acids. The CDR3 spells CASSLGDTGDRGYTF. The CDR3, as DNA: TGTGCCAGCAGCTTGGGGGACACAGGGGACCGGGGCTACACCTTC.

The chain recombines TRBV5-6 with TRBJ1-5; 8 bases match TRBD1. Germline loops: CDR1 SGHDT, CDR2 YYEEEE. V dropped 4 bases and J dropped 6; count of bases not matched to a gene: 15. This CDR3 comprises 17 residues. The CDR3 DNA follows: TGTGCCAGCAGCGCACGAAGTGACAGGGGAGCCAGTCAGCCCCAGCATTTT. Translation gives CASSARSDRGASQPQHF.

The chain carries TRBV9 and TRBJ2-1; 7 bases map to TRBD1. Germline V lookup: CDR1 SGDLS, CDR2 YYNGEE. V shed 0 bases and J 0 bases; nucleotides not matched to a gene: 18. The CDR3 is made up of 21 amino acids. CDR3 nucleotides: TGTGCCAGCAGCGTAGAGATGTCACAGGGGACCTCCCTGAGCTCCTACAATGAGCAGTTCTTC. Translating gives CASSVEMSQGTSLSSYNEQFF.

The CDR3 spells CASRSRGLNTEAFF. CDR3 nucleotide sequence: TGTGCCAGCAGATCCAGGGGGCTGAACACTGAAGCTTTCTTT. The chain combines TRBV6-5 with TRBJ1-1; 8 nucleotides line up with TRBD1. Trimming at V came to 6 bases and at J to 0 bases, leaving 3 bases not matched to a gene. The CDR3 is made up of 14 amino acids. CDR1 MNHEY and CDR2 SVGAGI come from the germline V gene.

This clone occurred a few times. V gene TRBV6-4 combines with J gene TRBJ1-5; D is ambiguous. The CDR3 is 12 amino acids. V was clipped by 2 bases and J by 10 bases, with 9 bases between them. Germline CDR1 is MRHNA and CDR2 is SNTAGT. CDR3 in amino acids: CASSDGPSPQHF. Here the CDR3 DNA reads TGTGCCAGCAGTGACGGGCCATCTCCCCAGCATTTT.

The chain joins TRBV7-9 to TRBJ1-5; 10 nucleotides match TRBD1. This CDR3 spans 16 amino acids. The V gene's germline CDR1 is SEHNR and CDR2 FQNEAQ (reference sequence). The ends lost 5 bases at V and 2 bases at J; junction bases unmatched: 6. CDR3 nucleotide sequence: TGTGCCAGCAGCCGATGGACAGGGGGTGGCAATCAGCCCCAGCATTTT. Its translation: CASSRWTGGGNQPQHF. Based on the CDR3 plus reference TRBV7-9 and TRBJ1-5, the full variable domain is DTGVSQNPRHKITKRGQNVTFRCDPISEHNRLYWYRQTLGQGPEFLTYFQNEAQLEKSRLLSDRFSAERPKGSFSTLEIQRTEQGDSAMYLCASSRWTGGGNQPQHFGDGTRLSIL.

CDR3 in amino acids: CASSGDRGGTEAFF. The CDR3 coding sequence is TGTGCCAGCAGCGGTGACAGGGGAGGAACTGAAGCTTTCTTT. The chain carries TRBV7-2 and TRBJ1-1, with 8 positions matching TRBD1. CDR3 length: 14 amino acids. J lost 5 bases, V lost 5 bases, and 7 bases had no gene match. Germline V CDR1 and CDR2: SGHTA, FQGNSA.

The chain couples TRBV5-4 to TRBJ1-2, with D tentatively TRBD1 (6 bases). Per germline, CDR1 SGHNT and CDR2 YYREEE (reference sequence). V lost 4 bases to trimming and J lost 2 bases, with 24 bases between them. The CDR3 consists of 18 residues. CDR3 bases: TGTGCCAGCAGCCGCACCCTAGGGGGGGGACGCGGGAACTATGGCTACACCTTC. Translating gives CASSRTLGGGRGNYGYTF.

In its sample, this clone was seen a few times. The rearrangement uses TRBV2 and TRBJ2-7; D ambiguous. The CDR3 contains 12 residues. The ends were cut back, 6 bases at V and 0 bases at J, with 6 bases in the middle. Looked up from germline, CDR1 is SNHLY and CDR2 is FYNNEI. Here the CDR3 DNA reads TGTGCCAGCAGCCGAGCCTCCTACGAGCAGTACTTC. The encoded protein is CASSRASYEQYF. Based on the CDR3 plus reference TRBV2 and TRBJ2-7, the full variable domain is EPEVTQTPSHQVTQMGQEVILRCVPISNHLYFYWYRQILGQKVEFLVSFYNNEISEKSEIFDDQFSVERPDGSNFTLKIRSTKLEDSAMYFCASSRASYEQYFGPGTRLTVT.

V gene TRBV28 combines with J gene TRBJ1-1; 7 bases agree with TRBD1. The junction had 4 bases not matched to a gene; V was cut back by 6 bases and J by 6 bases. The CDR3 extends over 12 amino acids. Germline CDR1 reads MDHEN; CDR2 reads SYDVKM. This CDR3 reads CASRRGLSEAFF. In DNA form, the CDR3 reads TGTGCCAGCAGAAGGGGGCTTTCTGAAGCTTTCTTT.

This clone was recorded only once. CDR3 DNA sequence: TGTGCCAGCTCACCAACGATAGCGGTCAATGAGCAGTTCTTC. Translating gives CASSPTIAVNEQFF. The chain links TRBV18 to TRBJ2-1, with D tentatively TRBD2 (6 bases). Germline assignment: CDR1 KGHSH and CDR2 LQKENI. With 2 bases removed from V and 6 bases from J, the gap between germline ends came to 11 bases. The length of the CDR3 is 14 residues. Full variable domain (outside the CDR3, taken from reference TRBV18 and TRBJ2-1): NAGVMQNPRHLVRRRGQEARLRCSPMKGHSHVYWYRQLPEEGLKFMVYLQKENIIDESGMPKERFSAEFPKEGPSILRIQQVVRGDSAAYFCASSPTIAVNEQFFGPGTRLTVL.

The chain's CDR3 is CASRYGETQYF. For the CDR3, the DNA is TGTGCCAGCAGGTACGGGGAGACCCAGTACTTC. This chain uses TRBV27 with TRBJ2-5; D not certain. The CDR3 is 11 amino acids. Between the trimmed V and J ends, which lost 6 bases and 5 bases, there was a span of 7 bases. In germline, CDR1 is MNHEY, CDR2 SMNVEV (reference sequence).

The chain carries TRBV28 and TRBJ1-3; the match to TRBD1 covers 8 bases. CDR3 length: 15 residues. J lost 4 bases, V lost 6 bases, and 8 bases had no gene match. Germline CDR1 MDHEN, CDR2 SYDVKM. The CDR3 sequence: CASRETGVKGNTIYF. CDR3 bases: TGTGCCAGCAGAGAGACAGGGGTAAAAGGAAACACCATATATTTT.

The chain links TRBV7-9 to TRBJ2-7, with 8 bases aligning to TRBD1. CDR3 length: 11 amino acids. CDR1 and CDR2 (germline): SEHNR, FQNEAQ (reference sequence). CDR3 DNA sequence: TGTTCCACCGACAGGGGCTACGAGCAGTACTTC. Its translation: CSTDRGYEQYF.

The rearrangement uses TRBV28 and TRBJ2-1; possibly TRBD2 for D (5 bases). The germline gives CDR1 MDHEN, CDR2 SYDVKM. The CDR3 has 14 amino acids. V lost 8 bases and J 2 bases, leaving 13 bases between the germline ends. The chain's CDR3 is CASLEGVAYNEQFF. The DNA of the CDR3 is TGTGCCAGCCTAGAGGGTGTGGCCTACAATGAGCAGTTCTTC.

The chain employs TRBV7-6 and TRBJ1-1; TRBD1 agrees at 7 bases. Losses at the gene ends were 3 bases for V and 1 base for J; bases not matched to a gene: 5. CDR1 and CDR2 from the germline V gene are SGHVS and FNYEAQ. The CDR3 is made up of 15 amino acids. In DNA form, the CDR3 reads TGTGCCAGCAGCTTGCTGACAGGGAAGAACACTGAAGCTTTCTTT. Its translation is CASSLLTGKNTEAFF.

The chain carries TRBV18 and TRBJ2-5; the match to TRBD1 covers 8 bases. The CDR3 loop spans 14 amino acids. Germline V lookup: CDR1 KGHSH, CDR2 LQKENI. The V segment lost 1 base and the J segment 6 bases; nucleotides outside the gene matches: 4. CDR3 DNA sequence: TGTGCCAGCTCACCACTACAGGGGGGCAAGACCCAGTACTTC. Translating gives CASSPLQGGKTQYF.

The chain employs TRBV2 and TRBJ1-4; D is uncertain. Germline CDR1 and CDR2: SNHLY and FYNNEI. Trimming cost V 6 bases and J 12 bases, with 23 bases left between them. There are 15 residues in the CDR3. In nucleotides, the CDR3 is TGTGCCAGCAGCCCGTATGGGCAAGGCGCGGAGGAACTGTTTTTT. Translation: CASSPYGQGAEELFF.

CDR3 DNA sequence: TGTGCCAGCAGCGTAGATGGGACAGGGAGCTACGAGCAGTACTTC. It encodes CASSVDGTGSYEQYF. The chain links TRBV9 to TRBJ2-7; 9 nucleotides match TRBD1. The germline V gene has CDR1 SGDLS and CDR2 YYNGEE. The J segment lost 3 bases and the V segment lost 0 bases, leaving 4 bases of the junction unmatched. The CDR3 has 15 amino acids.

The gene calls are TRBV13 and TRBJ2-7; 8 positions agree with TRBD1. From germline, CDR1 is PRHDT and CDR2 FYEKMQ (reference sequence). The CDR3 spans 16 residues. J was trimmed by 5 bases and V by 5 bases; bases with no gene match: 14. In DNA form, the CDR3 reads TGTGCCAGCAGCCCAAATCCGGACAGGGCCCCTGACGAGCAGTACTTC. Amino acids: CASSPNPDRAPDEQYF.

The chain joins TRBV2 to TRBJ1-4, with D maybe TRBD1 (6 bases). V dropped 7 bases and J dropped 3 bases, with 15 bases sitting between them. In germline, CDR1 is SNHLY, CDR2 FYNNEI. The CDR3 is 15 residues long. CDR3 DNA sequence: TGTGCCAGCATCCCTTCAGGGGATCCTAATGAAAAACTGTTTTTT. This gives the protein CASIPSGDPNEKLFF.

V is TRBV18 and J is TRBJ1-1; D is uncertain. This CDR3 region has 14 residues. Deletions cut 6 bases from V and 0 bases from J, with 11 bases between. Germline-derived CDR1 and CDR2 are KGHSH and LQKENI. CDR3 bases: TGTGCCAGCTCGCTCAATGAGTTGAACACTGAAGCTTTCTTT. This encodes CASSLNELNTEAFF.

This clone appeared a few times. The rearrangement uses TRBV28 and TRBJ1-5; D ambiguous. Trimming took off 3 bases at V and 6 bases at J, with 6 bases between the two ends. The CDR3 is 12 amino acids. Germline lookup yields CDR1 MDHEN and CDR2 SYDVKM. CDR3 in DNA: TGTGCCAGCAGTTTTTCGGGTCAGCCCCAGCATTTT. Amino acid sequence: CASSFSGQPQHF.

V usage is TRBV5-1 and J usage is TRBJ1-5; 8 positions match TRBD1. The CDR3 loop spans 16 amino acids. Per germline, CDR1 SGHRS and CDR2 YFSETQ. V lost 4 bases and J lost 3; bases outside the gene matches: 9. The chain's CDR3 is CASSAGQGGNNQPQHF. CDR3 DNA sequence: TGCGCCAGCAGCGCCGGACAGGGTGGCAACAATCAGCCCCAGCATTTT.

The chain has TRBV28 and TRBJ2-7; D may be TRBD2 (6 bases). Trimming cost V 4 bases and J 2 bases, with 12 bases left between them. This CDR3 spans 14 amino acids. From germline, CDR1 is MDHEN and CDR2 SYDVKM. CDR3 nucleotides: TGTGCCAGCAGTTCGCCCCGGGAGACCTACGAGCAGTACTTC. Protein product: CASSSPRETYEQYF.

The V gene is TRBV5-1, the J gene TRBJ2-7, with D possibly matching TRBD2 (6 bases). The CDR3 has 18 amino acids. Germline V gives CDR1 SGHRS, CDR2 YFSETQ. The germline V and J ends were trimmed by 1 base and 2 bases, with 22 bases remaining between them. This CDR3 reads CASSLRSSAPAHAYEQYF. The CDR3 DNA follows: TGCGCCAGCAGCTTGAGGTCTAGCGCCCCGGCCCACGCCTACGAGCAGTACTTC.

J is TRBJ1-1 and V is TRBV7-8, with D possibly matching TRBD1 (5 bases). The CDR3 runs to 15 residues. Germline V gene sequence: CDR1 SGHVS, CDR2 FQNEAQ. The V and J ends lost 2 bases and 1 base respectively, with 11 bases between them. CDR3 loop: CASSLRRDGNTEAFF. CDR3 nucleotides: TGTGCCAGCAGCTTAAGGCGGGACGGGAACACTGAAGCTTTCTTT.

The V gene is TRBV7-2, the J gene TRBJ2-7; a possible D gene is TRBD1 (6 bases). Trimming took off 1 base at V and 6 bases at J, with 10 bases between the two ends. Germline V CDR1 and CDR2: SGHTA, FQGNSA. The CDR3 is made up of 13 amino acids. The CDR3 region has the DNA TGTGCCAGCAGCTTAGGGGGGACAAGCGAGCAGTACTTC. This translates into CASSLGGTSEQYF. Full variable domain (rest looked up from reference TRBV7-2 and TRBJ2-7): GAGVSQSPSNKVTEKGKDVELRCDPISGHTALYWYRQSLGQGLEFLIYFQGNSAPDKSGLPSDRFSAERTGGSVSTLTIQRTQQEDSAVYLCASSLGGTSEQYFGPGTRLTVT.